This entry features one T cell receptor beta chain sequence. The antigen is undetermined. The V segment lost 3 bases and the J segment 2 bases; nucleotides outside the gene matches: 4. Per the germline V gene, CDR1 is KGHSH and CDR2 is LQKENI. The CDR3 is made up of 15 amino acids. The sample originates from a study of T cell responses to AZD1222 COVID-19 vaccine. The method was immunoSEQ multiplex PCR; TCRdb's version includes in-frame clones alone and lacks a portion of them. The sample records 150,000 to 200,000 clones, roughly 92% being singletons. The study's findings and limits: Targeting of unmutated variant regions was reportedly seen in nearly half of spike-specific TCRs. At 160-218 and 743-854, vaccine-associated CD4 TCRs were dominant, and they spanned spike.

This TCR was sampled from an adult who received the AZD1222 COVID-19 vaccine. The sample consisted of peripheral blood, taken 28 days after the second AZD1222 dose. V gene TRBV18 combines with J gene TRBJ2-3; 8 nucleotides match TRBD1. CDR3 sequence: CASSPQGANTDTQYF. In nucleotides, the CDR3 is TGTGCCAGCTCACCCCAGGGGGCTAACACAGATACGCAGTATTTT.